Each of the 16 T cell receptor beta chains below was sequenced from the same sample in a study of blood T cell repertoires in COVID-19 (dated by TCRdb to the early 2020s). The protocol used for the library was the immunoSEQ multiplex PCR assay. In its TCRdb copy, this immuneACCESS table keeps in-frame sequences only and misses some clones. Where compared with another copy, unresolved V genes explain less than half of these, and the others have no known cause. Here the sample has a few hundred thousand clones; around 89% occur a single time. 6% to 8% of the sample is held by the ten biggest clonotypes. Sample: peripheral blood. These receptors were taken from a woman between 45 and 65 years old with COVID-19, enrolled during active disease.

The rearrangement uses TRBV25-1 and TRBJ1-4; D unresolved. This CDR3 is built from 15 residues. The V gene lost 3 bases and the J gene lost 4 bases, with 12 bases spanning the gap. Looked up from germline, CDR1 is MGHDK and CDR2 is SYGVNS. The CDR3 sequence is CASSEVGAVNEKLFF. CDR3 nucleotides: TGTGCCAGCAGTGAGGTGGGAGCAGTTAATGAAAAACTGTTTTTT.

The rearrangement uses TRBV28 and TRBJ1-2; TRBD1 matches 7 bases. The V and J ends lost 6 bases and 4 bases, in that order; junction bases with no gene match: 14. This CDR3 has 16 amino acids. Germline-derived CDR1 and CDR2 are MDHEN and SYDVKM. The CDR3 DNA follows: TGTGCCAGCAGAGTATTCCCAGGGGGTGTAAGCTATGGCTACACCTTC. Translated, it gives CASRVFPGGVSYGYTF.

V and J are TRBV19 and TRBJ2-7; 10 bases are shared with TRBD1. Per germline, CDR1 LNHDA and CDR2 SQIVND (reference sequence). Germline trimming cut 8 bases from V and 7 bases from J; bases unmatched to any gene: 8. The CDR3 sequence is 13 residues long. DNA of the CDR3: TGTGCCAGTTCACCCGGGACAGGGGTGGAGCAGTACTTC. Translation: CASSPGTGVEQYF.

This clone was counted a few times. V usage is TRBV15 and J usage is TRBJ2-3; 8 positions agree with TRBD2. CDR1 is LNHNV, CDR2 YYDKDF, per germline (reference sequence). The CDR3 loop spans 18 amino acids. Losses at the gene ends were 0 bases for V and 2 bases for J; bases not matched to a gene: 10. CDR3 DNA sequence: TGTGCCACCAGCAGAGATTCGGGGGGTAGCGGGGACACAGATACGCAGTATTTT. As protein: CATSRDSGGSGDTDTQYF. Full variable domain (rest looked up from reference TRBV15 and TRBJ2-3): DAMVIQNPRYQVTQFGKPVTLSCSQTLNHNVMYWYQQKSSQAPKLLFHYYDKDFNNEADTPDNFQSRRPNTSFCFLDIRSPGLGDTAMYLCATSRDSGGSGDTDTQYFGPGTRLTVL.

This chain connects TRBV7-9 to TRBJ1-1; D is ambiguous. The V end lost 1 base, the J end lost 1 base, and 4 bases lay between the germline ends. The CDR3 spans 13 residues. Per the germline V gene, CDR1 is SEHNR and CDR2 is FQNEAQ (reference sequence). CDR3 in DNA: TGTGCCAGCAGCTTAGACAAGAACACTGAAGCTTTCTTT. Translation gives CASSLDKNTEAFF.

The chain employs TRBV6-5 and TRBJ1-5; 7 nucleotides line up with TRBD1. This CDR3 has 15 amino acids. Trimming took 6 bases from V and 4 from J; bases not matched to a gene: 9. Germline V gives CDR1 MNHEY, CDR2 SVGAGI. In DNA, the CDR3 is TGTGCCAGCAGAGAGACGGGACAGAAAAATCAGCCCCAGCATTTT. Translating gives CASRETGQKNQPQHF.

The J gene is TRBJ2-3, the V gene TRBV2, with D maybe TRBD1 (5 bases). Germline V gives CDR1 SNHLY, CDR2 FYNNEI. This CDR3 comprises 13 residues. Trimming shortened V by 4 bases and J by 3 bases, and 8 bases separated the two germline ends. This CDR3 reads CASSARQTDTQYF. DNA of the CDR3: TGTGCCAGCAGTGCTCGACAGACAGATACGCAGTATTTT.

The CDR3 is CAWSVAGINTEAFF. The CDR3, as DNA: TGTGCCTGGAGTGTTGCAGGGATAAACACTGAAGCTTTCTTT. The chain uses TRBV30 and TRBJ1-1; tentative D call: TRBD1 (5 bases). The CDR3 contains 14 residues. V was cut by 0 bases and J by 2 bases, with 10 bases left in between. Germline CDR1 and CDR2: GTSNPN and SVGIG (reference sequence).

The table lists this clone with a few counts. The chain joins TRBV9 to TRBJ1-1; weak D call: TRBD1 (5 bases). This CDR3 region has 15 residues. V lost 0 bases and J 1 base, leaving 10 bases between the germline ends. Germline values: CDR1 SGDLS, CDR2 YYNGEE. As DNA, the CDR3 is TGTGCCAGCAGCGTAGTGTGGGGCGGGAACACTGAAGCTTTCTTT. It specifies CASSVVWGGNTEAFF.

This sequence joins TRBV11-3 and TRBJ2-3, with 12 positions matching TRBD2. In germline, CDR1 is SGHNT, CDR2 YENEEA. This CDR3 contains 18 residues. V trimming: 6 bases; J trimming: 3 bases; junction bases outside the gene matches: 13. The CDR3 DNA sequence: TGTGCCAGCAGTTCGGGACTAGCGGGTCCAATCCGGACAGATACGCAGTATTTT. Residues: CASSSGLAGPIRTDTQYF.

This rearrangement joins TRBV5-4 to TRBJ1-1, with D unresolved. Trimming cost V 4 bases and J 7 bases, with 17 bases left between them. The CDR3 loop spans 14 amino acids. Germline CDR1 and CDR2: SGHNT and YYREEE (reference sequence). The CDR3 spells CASSEGQMTNEAFF. For the CDR3, the DNA is TGTGCCAGCAGCGAAGGGCAAATGACTAATGAAGCTTTCTTT.

V and J are TRBV29-1 and TRBJ1-1, with 7 bases lining up with TRBD1. V shed 8 bases and J 5 bases; nucleotides not matched to a gene: 14. Germline assignment: CDR1 SQVTM and CDR2 ANQGSEA. CDR3 size: 14 residues. The CDR3 here is CSFLPGQDGTEAFF. DNA of the CDR3: TGCAGCTTTCTACCCGGACAGGATGGTACTGAAGCTTTCTTT.

The V call is TRBV2, the J call TRBJ2-5; TRBD1 might be the D (6 bases). The CDR3 contains 16 residues. The V end was cut by 3 bases, the J end by 2 bases, with 16 bases between. Germline V gene sequence: CDR1 SNHLY, CDR2 FYNNEI. The CDR3 region has the DNA TGTGCCAGCAGTGATATTGGGACACAGCCTCAAGAGACCCAGTACTTC. Amino acid sequence: CASSDIGTQPQETQYF.

This clone was seen just once. The V and J genes are TRBV20-1 and TRBJ2-1; D is possibly TRBD1 (6 bases). V lost 6 bases and J lost 7, with 10 bases in between. The CDR3 extends over 11 amino acids. Per germline, CDR1 DFQATT and CDR2 SNEGSKA (reference sequence). CDR3 sequence (DNA): TGCAGTGCGCATACAGGGAATGAGCAGTTCTTC. This sequence encodes CSAHTGNEQFF.

The chain links TRBV7-3 to TRBJ2-2; D is uncertain. Germline V gene lookup returns CDR1 SGHTA and CDR2 FQGTGA. The CDR3 runs 18 residues. The V end lost 0 bases, the J end lost 0 bases, and 14 bases lay between the germline ends. The CDR3 sequence is CASSLTGSARPNTGELFF. CDR3 bases: TGTGCCAGCAGCTTAACAGGAAGCGCGCGCCCGAACACCGGGGAGCTGTTTTTT.

This chain links TRBV18 with TRBJ1-2; TRBD1 agrees at 8 bases. The CDR3 length is 16 residues. V was pared by 0 bases and J by 6 bases, with 9 bases of the junction left unmatched. The germline gives CDR1 KGHSH, CDR2 LQKENI. CDR3 residues: CASSPPRDRPGDGYTF. The DNA of the CDR3 is TGTGCCAGCTCACCACCTCGGGACAGGCCCGGAGATGGCTACACCTTC.